These T cell receptor beta chains were read from a single sample in a study of monozygotic twins with inflammatory bowel disease. Reprocessing the 5' RACE reads, TCRdb reports a single entry for every CDR3 protein and omits DNA. The table counts about 440,000 distinct CDR3 sequences; 2% to 3% lies in the top ten. Sequences were obtained from blood. Source of these receptors: a human donor with ulcerative colitis or Crohn's disease, or a healthy co-twin of an affected twin (not recorded which). Both conserved end residues are part of each CDR3. Fields, in order: J gene, V gene, CDR3 protein.

TRBJ2-2,TRBV7-2,CASSLALLHSANTGELFF
TRBJ1-6,TRBV6-1,CASSQQGLVGSPLHF
TRBJ1-6,TRBV7-9,CASSLLGANSPLHF
TRBJ2-6,TRBV28,CASSQAGSGANVLTF
TRBJ2-7,TRBV7-2,CASSLAGTSGFGEQYF
TRBJ2-7,TRBV29-1,CSVLGAGSYEQYF
TRBJ1-4,TRBV7-9,CASSGPALGNEKLFF
TRBJ2-2,TRBV25-1,CASSDGRLNTGELFF
TRBJ1-2,TRBV10-3,CATDAGGGGYTF
TRBJ1-2,TRBV20-1,CSAFTGTGESYGYTF
TRBJ1-2,TRBV3-1,CASSPQGTGVGYTF